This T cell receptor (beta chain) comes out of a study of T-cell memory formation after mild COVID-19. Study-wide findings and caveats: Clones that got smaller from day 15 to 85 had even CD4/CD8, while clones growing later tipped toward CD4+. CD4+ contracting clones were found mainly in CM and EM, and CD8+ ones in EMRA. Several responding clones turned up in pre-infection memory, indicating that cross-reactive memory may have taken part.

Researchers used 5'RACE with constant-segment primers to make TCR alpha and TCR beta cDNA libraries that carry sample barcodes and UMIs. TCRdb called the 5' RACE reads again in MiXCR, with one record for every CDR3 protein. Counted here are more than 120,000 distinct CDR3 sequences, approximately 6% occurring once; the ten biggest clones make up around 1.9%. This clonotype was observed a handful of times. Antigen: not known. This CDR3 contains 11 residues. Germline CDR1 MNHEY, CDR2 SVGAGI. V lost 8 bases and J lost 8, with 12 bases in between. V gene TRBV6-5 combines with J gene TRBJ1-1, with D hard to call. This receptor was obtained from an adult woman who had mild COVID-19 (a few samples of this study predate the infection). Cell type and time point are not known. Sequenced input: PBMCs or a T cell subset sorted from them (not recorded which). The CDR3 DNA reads TGTGCCAGCCGGGAGGGCTTCGAAGCTTTCTTT. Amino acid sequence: CASREGFEAFF.